A selection of T cell receptor beta chains follows, all from one sample in a study of memory CD4+ T cells and cytomegalovirus serostatus. Sequencing used immunoSEQ multiplex PCR; TCRdb keeps in-frame clones, though not all of them. The sample lists 40,000 to 60,000 clones; more than 70% were seen once. Sample: memory CD4+ T cells from blood. The source is an adult in good health and CMV-seronegative. CDR3s include the opening cysteine and the closing phenylalanine or tryptophan. A D gene is named only where the DNA matches it firmly. Rows may omit the clone size; those that give it use once, few, many or a size class.

TRBV7-2	-	TRBD2	TRBJ2-7	TGTGCCAGCAGCGATAGCGGGAGGGCCTCCTACGAGCAGTACTTC	CASSDSGRASYEQYF
TRBV11-2	-	-	TRBJ2-2	TGTGCCAGCAGCATAGGACAGTTACGTTCCGGGGAGCTGTTTTTT	CASSIGQLRSGELFF
TRBV5-4	once	-	TRBJ1-3	TGTGCCAGCAGCCTTCTTGCTGGAAACACCATATATTTT	CASSLLAGNTIYF
TRBV6-4	once	-	TRBJ2-7	TGTGCCAGCCCCACAGGGAGAAGGTCCTACGAGCAGTACTTC	CASPTGRRSYEQYF
TRBV7-7	-	TRBD2	TRBJ2-5	TGTGCCAGCAGCCCCCGGGGGCTAGCGGGGTTCCAAGAGACCCAGTACTTC	CASSPRGLAGFQETQYF
TRBV30	few	TRBD1	TRBJ1-5	TGTGCCTGGAGTCTTGGACAGGGAAATCAGCCCCAGCATTTT	CAWSLGQGNQPQHF
TRBV6-6	-	TRBD1	TRBJ1-1	TGTGCCAGCAGCTCCACCGGCACAGGGGGAACTGAAGCTTTCTTT	CASSSTGTGGTEAFF
TRBV27	-	TRBD1	TRBJ1-1	TGTGCCAGCAGTCCCAACCGCCCGACAGGGCGCACTGAAGCTTTCTTT	CASSPNRPTGRTEAFF
TRBV5-1	-	-	TRBJ2-7	TGCGCCAGCAGCTTGGGCTACGAGCAGTACTTC	CASSLGYEQYF
TRBV19	-	TRBD1	TRBJ1-5	TGTGCCTCAGGGGGCAGGGTAATTGCTAGCAATCAGCCCCAGCATTTT	CASGGRVIASNQPQHF
TRBV5-1	-	TRBD2	TRBJ2-5	TGCGCCAGCAGGCTGGCAGTAGCGGGAGGGAGGGAGACCCAGTACTTC	CASRLAVAGGRETQYF
TRBV28	-	TRBD1	TRBJ1-1	TGTGCCAGCAGTTGGACAGGGAGTATTGGGACTGAAGCTTTCTTT	CASSWTGSIGTEAFF
TRBV5-4	-	TRBD2	TRBJ2-1	TGTGCCAGCAGTTTGGGGGGGAGCGGCTACAATGAGCAGTTCTTC	CASSLGGSGYNEQFF
TRBV14	-	-	TRBJ1-1	TGTGCCAGCAGCCAAGCCCCAGGACGGGCTGAAGCTTTCTTT	CASSQAPGRAEAFF
TRBV27	once	-	TRBJ2-5	TGTGCCAGCAGTTACGACCTAGTGGAGACCCAGTACTTC	CASSYDLVETQYF
TRBV9	-	-	TRBJ2-3	TGTGCCAGCAGCCCCCTGGGGGTAGGAGATACGCAGTATTTT	CASSPLGVGDTQYF
TRBV5-6	-	-	TRBJ1-3	TGTGCCAGCAGCTTCGACAGGCAGTTCTCTGGAAACACCATATATTTT	CASSFDRQFSGNTIYF
TRBV7-2	-	-	TRBJ2-2	TGTGCCAGCAGCTTAAAGGGGTACGGGGAGCTGTTTTTT	CASSLKGYGELFF
TRBV6-1	-	TRBD1	TRBJ2-7	TGTGCCAGCAGTGATTGGGGACAGCGATTTGAGCAGTACTTC	CASSDWGQRFEQYF
TRBV7-2	-	-	TRBJ1-1	TGTGCCAGCAGCTTTGGAATAAAGAGGCCTATGGGGACTGAAGCTTTCTTT	CASSFGIKRPMGTEAFF
TRBV29-1	-	-	TRBJ2-2	TGCAGCGTTGACGGCACCACAAGTAGGACCGGGGAGCTGTTTTTT	CSVDGTTSRTGELFF
TRBV9	-	-	TRBJ2-5	TGTGCCAGCAGCCGTCGTGGGGGACCCCAAGAGACCCAGTACTTC	CASSRRGGPQETQYF
TRBV7-6	-	-	TRBJ2-5	TGTGCCAGCAGCTTGGGACCGGTCGAGACCCAGTACTTC	CASSLGPVETQYF
TRBV10-3	few	-	TRBJ2-6	TGTGCCATCAGTGTGGGGGCCGGGGCCAACGTCCTGACTTTC	CAISVGAGANVLTF
TRBV28	-	-	TRBJ1-2	TGTGCCAGCAGTCGGGACCGACCTATAGACACCTTC	CASSRDRPIDTF
TRBV7-6	-	-	TRBJ2-5	TGTGCCAGCAGCTCCCGGGGGCAAGAGACCCAGTACTTC	CASSSRGQETQYF
TRBV25-1	-	-	TRBJ2-2	TGTGCCAGCAGTGTCCATGACACTGGCGCGGACACCGGGGAGCTGTTTTTT	CASSVHDTGADTGELFF
TRBV29-1	once	TRBD1	TRBJ2-7	TGCAGCGTTGACTACGGGACAGGGGGTCTCTACGAGCAGTACTTC	CSVDYGTGGLYEQYF
TRBV7-2	-	TRBD1	TRBJ1-5	TGTGCCAGCAGCTCAGACAGGGGGGTTCAGCCCCAGCATTTT	CASSSDRGVQPQHF
TRBV5-1	-	-	TRBJ2-3	TGCGCCAGCAGCCAACTGGGGGGTAGCACAGATACGCAGTATTTT	CASSQLGGSTDTQYF
TRBV14	few	-	TRBJ1-6	TGTGCCAGCAGCCAAGAAAGCGGGCGCACCCTCCACTTT	CASSQESGRTLHF
TRBV5-1	medium-sized	-	TRBJ1-2	TGCGCCAGCAGCTTGGCCCCGCAGGCAGGCGGCTACACCTTC	CASSLAPQAGGYTF
TRBV21-1	-	-	TRBJ1-1	TGTGCCAGCAGCAAATCGCAGACACCGGACGAGAACACTGAAGCTTTCTTT	CASSKSQTPDENTEAFF
TRBV30	-	-	TRBJ1-1	TGTGCCTGGACCCAGGAGGGGGGCTTTAACACTGAAGCTTTCTTT	CAWTQEGGFNTEAFF
TRBV5-1	-	TRBD2	TRBJ2-2	TGCGCCAGCAGCACAGCGGGAGGGATCGGAACCGGGGAGCTGTTTTTT	CASSTAGGIGTGELFF
TRBV18	-	TRBD1	TRBJ2-5	TGTGCCAGCTCACAAGGACAGGGCGAGACCCAGTACTTC	CASSQGQGETQYF
TRBV19	-	TRBD2	TRBJ2-3	TGTGCCAGTAGTACTCCTAGCGGGAGGACAGATACGCAGTATTTT	CASSTPSGRTDTQYF
TRBV5-6	-	-	TRBJ2-5	TGTGCCAGCAGCTTCCGGGACCAAGAGACCCAGTACTTC	CASSFRDQETQYF
TRBV27	-	TRBD1	TRBJ1-6	TGTGCCAGCAAGACAGGGAGCTCCTATAATTCACCCCTCCACTTT	CASKTGSSYNSPLHF
TRBV9	-	-	TRBJ2-2	TGTGCCAGCAGCGCCACGGTAGGTTTGGAGTACTCCGGGGAGCTGTTTTTT	CASSATVGLEYSGELFF
TRBV28	-	-	TRBJ2-3	TGTGCCAGCAGTTTACGGACTGGGGGGAGAGGCGCAGATACGCAGTATTTT	CASSLRTGGRGADTQYF
TRBV2	-	TRBD2	TRBJ2-4	TGTGCCAGCATCCCGGGACTAGCGGCCCTGGCCGGCAAAAACATTCAGTACTTC	CASIPGLAALAGKNIQYF
TRBV30	few	-	TRBJ1-2	TGTGCCTGGACACAGAGCGATTTTCTCTATGGCTACACCTTC	CAWTQSDFLYGYTF
TRBV5-1	-	-	TRBJ2-7	TGCGCCAGCAGCCTTCTAGAAACCTACGAGCAGTACTTC	CASSLLETYEQYF
TRBV9	-	-	TRBJ2-5	TGTGCCAGCAGCGTCGGCAGCTTCCAGACCCAGTACTTC	CASSVGSFQTQYF
TRBV6-5	-	-	TRBJ2-7	TGTGCCATCAGTCAGTCAAGCGTCCCCGCCTACGAGCAGTACTTC	CAISQSSVPAYEQYF
TRBV19	-	TRBD2	TRBJ2-3	TGTGCCAGTAAGTCTTCTTTTAGACTAGCCGGACCACCGCCCCGGCAGTATTTT	CASKSSFRLAGPPPRQYF
TRBV6-1	-	-	TRBJ2-7	TGTGCCAGCAGTGAAGGGCAGAGCTCCTACGAGCAGTACTTC	CASSEGQSSYEQYF
TRBV7-2	-	TRBD2	TRBJ2-3	TGTGCCAGCAGCCCGAAGGCCGCTAGCGGCACTAGCACAGATACGCAGTATTTT	CASSPKAASGTSTDTQYF
TRBV30	few	TRBD2	TRBJ2-5	TGTGCCTGGAGTCCCCTAGCGGGGATCCAAGAGACCCAGTACTTC	CAWSPLAGIQETQYF